Each of the 26 T cell receptor beta chains below was sequenced from the same sample in a study of T cell responses to AZD1222 COVID-19 vaccine. Assay used: immunoSEQ multiplex PCR; TCRdb lists only in-frame clones, some missing. Of around 120,000 clones in the sample, 92% were seen once. The material sequenced was peripheral blood, taken on day 0 of AZD1222 vaccination. The receptor set was obtained from an adult in good health.

This chain joins TRBV3-1 (or the pseudogene TRBV3-2) and TRBJ2-7, with 10 bases that match TRBD1. This CDR3 contains 14 residues. The J segment lost 3 bases and the V segment lost 4 bases, leaving 3 bases of the junction unmatched. Germline V lookup: CDR1 LGHDT, CDR2 YNNKEL (reference sequence). CDR3 in amino acids: CASSPGQGFYEQYF. CDR3 DNA sequence: TGTGCCAGCAGCCCGGGACAGGGGTTCTACGAGCAGTACTTC.

This chain links TRBV10-2 with TRBJ2-5, with 11 positions matching TRBD1. This CDR3 region has 14 residues. Germline V gene lookup returns CDR1 WSHSY and CDR2 SAAADI. V was clipped by 6 bases and J by 4 bases; unmatched bases: 4. The CDR3 nucleotides are TGCGCCAGCAGGACCGGGACAGGGGGAGAGACCCAGTACTTC. This codes for CASRTGTGGETQYF.

CDR3 sequence reads: CASSLSWGDDSPLHF. The CDR3 nucleotides read TGTGCCAGCAGCTTAAGCTGGGGGGATGATTCACCCCTCCACTTT. This chain links TRBV7-6 with TRBJ1-6; tentative D call: TRBD1 (5 bases). The germline CDR1 and CDR2 sequences are SGHVS and FNYEAQ. V was pared by 2 bases and J by 8 bases, with 13 bases between. This CDR3 spans 15 amino acids.

The chain uses TRBV6-4 and TRBJ2-7, with D possibly being TRBD1 or TRBD2 (5 bases each). The CDR3 contains 13 residues. V was shortened by 6 bases and J by 2 bases, with 11 bases between the two germline ends. The germline CDR1 and CDR2 sequences are MRHNA and SNTAGT. CDR3 residues: CASRHTGPYEQYF. DNA of the CDR3: TGTGCCAGCAGACACACGGGGCCCTACGAGCAGTACTTC.

The V call is TRBV19, the J call TRBJ1-2; perhaps TRBD1 as D (6 bases). Germline V gene data show CDR1 as LNHDA and CDR2 as SQIVND (reference sequence). Trimming left V 3 bases short and J 1 base short, with 12 bases between. The CDR3 contains 15 residues. CDR3 coding DNA: TGTGCCAGTAGTATGACAGGACAAATTAACTATGGCTACACCTTC. Translating gives CASSMTGQINYGYTF. The whole variable domain, remainder taken from reference TRBV19 and TRBJ1-2, is DGGITQSPKYLFRKEGQNVTLSCEQNLNHDAMYWYRQDPGQGLRLIYYSQIVNDFQKGDIAEGYSVSREKKESFPLTVTSAQKNPTAFYLCASSMTGQINYGYTFGSGTRLTVV.

The chain is built from TRBV30 and TRBJ2-2, with a tentative D call TRBD2 (6 bases). From germline, CDR1 is GTSNPN and CDR2 SVGIG (reference sequence). The CDR3 runs to 16 residues. V shed 2 bases and J shed 7 bases, with 20 bases lying between them. CDR3 loop: CAWSPGRGTVGGELFF. The CDR3 DNA reads as TGTGCCTGGAGTCCGGGACGGGGGACGGTCGGCGGGGAGCTGTTTTTT. The whole variable domain, filled in from reference TRBV30 and TRBJ2-2, reads SQTIHQWPATLVQPVGSPLSLECTVEGTSNPNLYWYRQAAGRGLQLLFYSVGIGQISSEVPQNLSASRPQDRQFILSSKKLLLSDSGFYLCAWSPGRGTVGGELFFGEGSRLTVL.

The chain recombines TRBV27 with TRBJ1-6; D is perhaps TRBD1 (5 bases). V was pared by 6 bases and J by 9 bases, with 15 bases between. This CDR3 has 14 amino acids. Germline V gives CDR1 MNHEY, CDR2 SMNVEV (reference sequence). The CDR3 loop is CASSPLGASSPLHF. DNA for the CDR3: TGTGCCAGCAGCCCCCTCGGGGCCTCTTCACCCCTCCACTTT.

This clone was recorded a few times. V usage is TRBV28 and J usage is TRBJ2-1; 11 bases line up with TRBD2. The CDR3 is 16 amino acids. Germline assignment: CDR1 MDHEN and CDR2 SYDVKM. The J segment lost 7 bases and the V segment lost 1 base, leaving 6 bases of the junction unmatched. DNA of the CDR3: TGTGCCAGCAGTTTATACCGGACTAGCGGGTTTAATGAGCAGTTCTTC. Translating gives CASSLYRTSGFNEQFF.

The gene calls are TRBV12-3 or TRBV12-4 and TRBJ2-1; D ambiguous. The CDR3 length is 12 residues. The germline V and J ends were trimmed by 4 bases and 9 bases, with 10 bases remaining between them. CDR3 coding DNA: TGTGCCAGCAGTTCTTTAGGCGGTGAGCAGTTCTTC. Amino acid sequence: CASSSLGGEQFF.

The gene calls are TRBV18 and TRBJ2-7; the D gene could be TRBD1 or TRBD2 (5 bases each). The CDR3 spans 14 residues. From germline, CDR1 is KGHSH and CDR2 LQKENI. Between the trimmed V and J ends, which lost 1 base and 5 bases, there was a span of 12 bases. In DNA, the CDR3 is TGTGCCAGCTCACCACGCCAGGGAGCGGACGAGCAGTACTTC. Translated, it gives CASSPRQGADEQYF. Combining the CDR3 with reference TRBV18 and TRBJ2-7 gives the whole variable domain NAGVMQNPRHLVRRRGQEARLRCSPMKGHSHVYWYRQLPEEGLKFMVYLQKENIIDESGMPKERFSAEFPKEGPSILRIQQVVRGDSAAYFCASSPRQGADEQYFGPGTRLTVT.

The rearrangement links TRBV5-8 to TRBJ2-7, with unresolved D. The germline CDR1 and CDR2 sequences are SGHTS and YDEGEE. The CDR3 consists of 14 residues. Trimming removed 4 bases at V and 1 base at J, with 12 bases between. DNA of the CDR3: TGTGCCAGCAGCGAGAAGGTACAATCCTACGAGCAGTACTTC. It codes for CASSEKVQSYEQYF. The variable domain in full, with the rest retrieved from reference TRBV5-8 and TRBJ2-7, is EAGVTQSPTHLIKTRGQQATLRCSPISGHTSVYWYQQALGLGLQFLLWYDEGEERNRGNFPPRFSGRQFPNYSSELNVNALELEDSALYLCASSEKVQSYEQYFGPGTRLTVT.

This chain joins TRBV29-1 and TRBJ1-3; unclear D gene. The CDR3 extends over 13 amino acids. Trimming stripped 3 bases from V and 0 bases from J, with 6 bases between. The germline CDR1 and CDR2 sequences are SQVTM and ANQGSEA. In DNA form, the CDR3 reads TGCAGCGTTGAGAAGAGCTCTGGAAACACCATATATTTT. Its protein is CSVEKSSGNTIYF.

This chain connects TRBV6-6 to TRBJ1-5; 9 bases fit TRBD1. There are 13 residues in the CDR3. The J segment lost 6 bases and the V segment lost 5 bases, leaving 2 bases of the junction unmatched. Germline CDR1 is MNHNY and CDR2 is SVGAGI (reference sequence). The CDR3 sequence is CASSPDRGQPQHF. The CDR3 nucleotides read TGTGCCAGCAGTCCGGACAGGGGTCAGCCCCAGCATTTT.

V gene TRBV28 combines with J gene TRBJ1-6; D remains ambiguous. With 3 bases removed from V and 5 bases from J, the gap between germline ends came to 5 bases. The CDR3 has 13 amino acids. CDR1 is MDHEN, CDR2 SYDVKM, per germline. The CDR3 DNA is TGTGCCAGCAGTTTGAGGGATAATTCACCCCTCCACTTT. It specifies CASSLRDNSPLHF.

V is TRBV4-1 and J is TRBJ1-2; TRBD1 aligns across 7 bases. J gave up 2 bases and V 0 bases, and 3 bases lay outside the gene matches. The germline gives CDR1 MGHRA, CDR2 YSYEKL. The CDR3 length is 15 residues. CDR3 sequence (DNA): TGCGCCAGCAGCCAAGATCCAGGGGGAAACTATGGCTACACCTTC. This encodes CASSQDPGGNYGYTF.

This chain joins TRBV7-6 and TRBJ1-6, with D perhaps matching TRBD1 (6 bases). CDR3 length equals 15 residues. Trimming took 2 bases from V and 10 from J, leaving 15 bases between them. The germline V gene has CDR1 SGHVS and CDR2 FNYEAQ. The CDR3 DNA follows: TGTGCCAGCAGCTTATATGGGGGCCGAAGGTCACCCCTCCACTTT. Encoded protein: CASSLYGGRRSPLHF.

The chain combines TRBV27 with TRBJ1-6; the D is unclear. V was clipped by 5 bases and J by 13 bases, with 15 bases between them. The CDR3 is made up of 13 amino acids. Germline V gene data show CDR1 as MNHEY and CDR2 as SMNVEV (reference sequence). The CDR3 DNA reads TGTGCCAGCAGTACGTCAACGGGTTTCCCCCTCCACTTT. It specifies CASSTSTGFPLHF.

The chain carries TRBV27 and TRBJ1-5; 9 nucleotides agree with TRBD1. Per the germline V gene, CDR1 is MNHEY and CDR2 is SMNVEV (reference sequence). V lost 9 bases, J lost 9 bases, and 12 bases stayed unmatched. The CDR3 sequence is 14 residues long. The DNA of the CDR3 is TGTGCCAGGACGCTCCGGGACAGGGTAGGGCCCCAGCATTTT. Residues: CARTLRDRVGPQHF.

The chain uses TRBV10-3 and TRBJ2-2; 7 bases agree with TRBD1. The CDR3 has 15 residues. Per the germline V gene, CDR1 is ENHRY and CDR2 is SYGVKD. The ends lost 6 bases at V and 1 base at J; junction bases unmatched: 5. CDR3 sequence reads: CAIRTDRRNTGELFF. The CDR3 DNA reads TGTGCCATCAGGACGGACAGGCGGAACACCGGGGAGCTGTTTTTT.

This clone occurred once. The V call is TRBV25-1, the J call TRBJ1-2; possibly TRBD1 for D (6 bases). The CDR3 has 12 amino acids. V lost 7 bases and J lost 4, with 10 bases in between. Germline-derived CDR1 and CDR2 are MGHDK and SYGVNS. The CDR3 nucleotides are TGTGCCAGCAAAACACAGGGCTATGGCTACACCTTC. Protein product: CASKTQGYGYTF.

This clone was detected only once. This chain links TRBV5-1 with TRBJ2-3; 11 bases line up with TRBD2. The V and J ends lost 1 base and 4 bases, in that order; junction bases with no gene match: 17. CDR3 length equals 20 residues. In germline, CDR1 is SGHRS, CDR2 YFSETQ. The CDR3 spells CASSLLSGTSGQFSADTQYF. The CDR3 coding sequence is TGCGCCAGCAGCTTGCTATCCGGGACTAGCGGACAATTCAGTGCAGATACGCAGTATTTT.

This chain uses TRBV3-1 (or the pseudogene TRBV3-2) with TRBJ2-3; 13 nucleotides line up with TRBD2. CDR1 is LGHDT and CDR2 is YNNKEL in the germline V gene (reference sequence). V lost 6 bases and J lost 4; bases outside the gene matches: 4. This CDR3 has 15 amino acids. Written as DNA, the CDR3 is TGTGCCAGCAGTGGGACTAGCGGGATACCAGATACGCAGTATTTT. It yields the protein CASSGTSGIPDTQYF.

The chain joins TRBV7-2 to TRBJ2-1, with D uncertain. This CDR3 comprises 13 residues. V was cut by 1 base and J by 6 bases, with 7 bases left in between. Per germline, CDR1 SGHTA and CDR2 FQGNSA. The CDR3 nucleotides read TGTGCCAGCAGCTTAGGTCTGGGCAATGAGCAGTTCTTC. Its translation is CASSLGLGNEQFF.

The J gene is TRBJ2-3, the V gene TRBV6-2 or TRBV6-3, with D possibly being TRBD1 (5 bases). CDR3 size: 13 residues. Germline assignment: CDR1 MNHEY and CDR2 SVGEGT. V was trimmed by 4 bases and J by 3 bases, leaving 8 bases between them. The CDR3 sequence is CASSSRTTDTQYF. In nucleotides, the CDR3 is TGTGCCAGCAGTTCTAGGACAACAGATACGCAGTATTTT.

The J gene is TRBJ2-3, the V gene TRBV10-3; a possible D gene is TRBD2 (5 bases). Trimming removed 0 bases at V and 6 bases at J, with 7 bases between. Germline CDR1 reads ENHRY; CDR2 reads SYGVKD. The CDR3 sequence is 13 residues long. The CDR3 DNA reads as TGTGCCATCAGTGAGTCTTCGGGGGATACGCAGTATTTT. Translated: CAISESSGDTQYF.

The rearrangement links TRBV6-6 to TRBJ1-6, with unresolved D. V lost 2 bases, J lost 7 bases, and 6 bases lay in between. The germline gives CDR1 MNHNY, CDR2 SVGAGI (reference sequence). The CDR3 extends over 13 amino acids. CDR3 loop: CASSYRVNSPLHF. In DNA form, the CDR3 reads TGTGCCAGCAGTTACAGGGTAAATTCACCCCTCCACTTT.